This TCR beta chain was identified during a study of blood T cell repertoires in COVID-19. Study in general: There were acute and convalescent COVID-19 samples, and they came from the United States, Italy and Spain. T cells, B-cell-depleted T cells, or PBMCs provided the cDNA or gDNA that served as material.

Source study methods: Estimation of nucleated cell counts was performed using reference gene primer amplification. The assay was immunoSEQ multiplex PCR, and TCRdb's table has in-frame clones only and misses some. V and J calls and clone size are copied from that table; D and trimming were computed from the DNA. The sample comprises roughly 160,000 clones, roughly 86% of which are singletons, and 3.5% to 4% rests with the top ten. There are 14 residues in the CDR3. V shed 1 base and J shed 6 bases, with 10 bases lying between them. Germline V gene sequence: CDR1 SGHVS, CDR2 FQNEAQ. This receptor was obtained from a woman aged 60-75 years who had recovered from COVID-19. The specimen was peripheral blood. The rearrangement joins TRBV7-8 to TRBJ2-1; D unresolved. The CDR3 is CASSLELSGNEQFF. The CDR3 coding sequence is TGTGCCAGCAGCTTAGAGCTATCTGGCAATGAGCAGTTCTTC. The whole variable domain, remainder taken from reference TRBV7-8 and TRBJ2-1, is GAGVSQSPRYKVAKRGQDVALRCDPISGHVSLFWYQQALGQGPEFLTYFQNEAQLDKSGLPSDRFFAERPEGSVSTLKIQRTQQEDSAVYLCASSLELSGNEQFFGPGTRLTVL.